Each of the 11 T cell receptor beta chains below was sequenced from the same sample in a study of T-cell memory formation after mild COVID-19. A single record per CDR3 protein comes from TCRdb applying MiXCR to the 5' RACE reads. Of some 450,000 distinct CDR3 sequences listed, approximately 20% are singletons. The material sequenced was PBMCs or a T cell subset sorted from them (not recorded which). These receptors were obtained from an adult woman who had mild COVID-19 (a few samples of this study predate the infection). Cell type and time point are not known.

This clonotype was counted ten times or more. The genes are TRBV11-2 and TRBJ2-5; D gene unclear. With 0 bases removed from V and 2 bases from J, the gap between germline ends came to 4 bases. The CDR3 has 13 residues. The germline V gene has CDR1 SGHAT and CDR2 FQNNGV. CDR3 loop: CASSLDLQETQYF. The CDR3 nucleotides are TGTGCCAGCAGCTTAGACTTACAAGAGACCCAGTACTTC.

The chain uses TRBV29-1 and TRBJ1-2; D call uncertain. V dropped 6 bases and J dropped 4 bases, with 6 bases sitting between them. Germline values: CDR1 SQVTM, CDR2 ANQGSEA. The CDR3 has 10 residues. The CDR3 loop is CSVPPYGYTF. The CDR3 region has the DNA TGCAGCGTCCCCCCCTATGGCTACACCTTC. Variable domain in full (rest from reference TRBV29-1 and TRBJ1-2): SAVISQKPSRDICQRGTSLTIQCQVDSQVTMMFWYRQQPGQSLTLIATANQGSEATYESGFVIDKFPISRPNLTFSTLTVSNMSPEDSSIYLCSVPPYGYTFGSGTRLTVV.

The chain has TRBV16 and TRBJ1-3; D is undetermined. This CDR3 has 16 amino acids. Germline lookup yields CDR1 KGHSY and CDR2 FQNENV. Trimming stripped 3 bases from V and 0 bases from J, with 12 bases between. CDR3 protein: CASSHFAENSGNTIYF. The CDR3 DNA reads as TGTGCCAGCAGCCATTTCGCCGAAAACTCTGGAAACACCATATATTTT.

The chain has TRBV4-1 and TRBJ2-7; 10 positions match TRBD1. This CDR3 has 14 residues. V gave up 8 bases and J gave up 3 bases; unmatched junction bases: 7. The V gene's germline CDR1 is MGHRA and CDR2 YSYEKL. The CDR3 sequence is CASAPGTGDYEQYF. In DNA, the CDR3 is TGCGCCAGCGCCCCCGGGACAGGGGACTACGAGCAGTACTTC.

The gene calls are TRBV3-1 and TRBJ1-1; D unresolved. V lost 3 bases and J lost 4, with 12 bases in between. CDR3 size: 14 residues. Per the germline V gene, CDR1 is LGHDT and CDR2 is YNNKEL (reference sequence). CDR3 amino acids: CASSQRLSGTEAFF. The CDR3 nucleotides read TGTGCCAGCAGCCAGAGGCTGAGCGGCACTGAAGCTTTCTTT.

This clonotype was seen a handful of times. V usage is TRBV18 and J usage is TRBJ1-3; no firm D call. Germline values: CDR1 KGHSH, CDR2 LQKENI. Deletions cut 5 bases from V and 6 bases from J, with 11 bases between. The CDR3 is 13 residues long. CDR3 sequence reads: CASSTGVENTIYF. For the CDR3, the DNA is TGTGCCAGCTCAACGGGAGTGGAAAACACCATATATTTT.

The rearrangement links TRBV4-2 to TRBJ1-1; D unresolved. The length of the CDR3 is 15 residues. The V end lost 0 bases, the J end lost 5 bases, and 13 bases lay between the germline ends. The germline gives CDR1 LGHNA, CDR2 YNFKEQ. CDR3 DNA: TGTGCCAGCAGCCAAGATTACAGCCGAGGGACTGAAGCTTTCTTT. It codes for CASSQDYSRGTEAFF.

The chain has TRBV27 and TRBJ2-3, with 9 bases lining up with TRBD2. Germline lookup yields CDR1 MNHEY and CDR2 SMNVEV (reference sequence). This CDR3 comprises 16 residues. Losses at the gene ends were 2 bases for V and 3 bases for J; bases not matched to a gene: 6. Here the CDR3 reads CASSLRRLAVTDTQYF. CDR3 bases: TGTGCCAGCAGTTTACGTCGACTAGCGGTAACAGATACGCAGTATTTT.

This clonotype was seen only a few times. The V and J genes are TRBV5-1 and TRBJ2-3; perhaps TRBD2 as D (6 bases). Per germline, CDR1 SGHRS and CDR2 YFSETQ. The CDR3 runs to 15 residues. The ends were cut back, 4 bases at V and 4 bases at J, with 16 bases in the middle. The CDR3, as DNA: TGCGCCAGCAGCGACGGAACTAGCAGTTCAGATACGCAGTATTTT. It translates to CASSDGTSSSDTQYF.

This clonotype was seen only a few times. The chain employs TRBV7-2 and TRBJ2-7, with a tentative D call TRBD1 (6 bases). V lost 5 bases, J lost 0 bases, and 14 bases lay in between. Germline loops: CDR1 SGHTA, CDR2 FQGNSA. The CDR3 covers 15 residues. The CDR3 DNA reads TGTGCCAGCAGCCACGTCGCAGGGGACTCCTACGAGCAGTACTTC. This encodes CASSHVAGDSYEQYF.

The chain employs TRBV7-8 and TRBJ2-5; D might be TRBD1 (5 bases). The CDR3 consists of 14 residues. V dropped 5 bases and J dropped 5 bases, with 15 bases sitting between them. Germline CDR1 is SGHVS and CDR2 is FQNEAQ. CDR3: CASSHMTASETQYF. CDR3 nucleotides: TGTGCCAGCAGCCACATGACAGCCTCTGAGACCCAGTACTTC.